This entry lists 20 T cell receptor beta chains sequenced from one sample in a study of CXCR3-negative and CXCR3-positive naive CD8 T cells. Notes on the study in general: More hydrophobic TRB CDR3s were found in CXCR3-positive naive cells than in CXCR3-negative naive cells.

Antigens for these TCRs are unknown. TRB cDNA libraries were made by UMI-labeled 5' RACE. Reanalyzing the 5' RACE reads, TCRdb keeps one entry per CDR3 protein, without DNA. This sample's table reports around 7,500 distinct CDR3 sequences. Sequences were obtained from naive CXCR3+ CD8+ T cells from blood. Noted subset: CD45RO-CCR7+CD27+CD95- naive CD8+ T cells expressing CXCR3 (TNR3+). The receptor source for this set is a human donor in good health. Some clones in this sample may be carry-over from other donors' samples.

This clonotype is medium-sized (0.01 to 0.1%) by frequency. The rearrangement joins TRBV12-3 or TRBV12-4 to TRBJ2-3; no DNA is available, so the TRBD1 call from TCRdb remains unchecked. The CDR3 spans 14 residues. The chain's CDR3 is CASSSRDRADTQYF.

This chain joins TRBV11-2 and TRBJ2-7; the TCRdb call, TRBD1, lacks DNA for checking. Germline lookup yields CDR1 SGHAT and CDR2 FQNNGV. The CDR3 spans 15 residues. This chain's CDR3 is CASSPGTASNEEQYF.

V gene TRBV14 combines with J gene TRBJ2-5; TCRdb gives TRBD1 as the D gene, but with no DNA this cannot be confirmed. The CDR3 spans 14 residues. Germline-derived CDR1 and CDR2 are SGHDN and FVKESK. CDR3 sequence reads: CASSRMLQGETQYF.

The rearrangement joins TRBV5-4 to TRBJ2-3; the D call of TRBD2 rests on TCRdb alone, since no DNA is present to check it. Germline lookup yields CDR1 SGHNT and CDR2 YYREEE (reference sequence). The CDR3 runs to 15 residues. The CDR3 sequence: CASSLGLAITDTQYF.

CDR3 in amino acids: CASSRDIPYEQYF. The rearrangement uses TRBV7-6 and TRBJ2-7; the TCRdb D gene call, TRBD1, has no DNA to confirm it. CDR1 is SGHVS and CDR2 is FNYEAQ in the germline V gene. The CDR3 runs 13 residues.

Frequency places this clonotype as medium-sized. This chain links TRBV28 with TRBJ2-2; TCRdb's D gene call, TRBD1, goes unchecked for lack of DNA. This CDR3 region has 14 residues. Per germline, CDR1 MDHEN and CDR2 SYDVKM. This chain's CDR3 is CASIWTGNTGELFF.

The V and J genes are TRBV2 and TRBJ2-7; the D gene TCRdb calls, TRBD1, cannot be checked with no DNA. CDR3 length: 11 amino acids. Germline CDR1 SNHLY, CDR2 FYNNEI. This CDR3 reads CASGQDYEQYF.

The chain couples TRBV2 to TRBJ1-1; TCRdb's D call, TRBD1, is unchecked because there is no DNA. Germline values: CDR1 SNHLY, CDR2 FYNNEI. The CDR3 sequence is 12 residues long. The CDR3 region is CASSDDRLEAFF.

This chain joins TRBV4-1 and TRBJ2-3; TCRdb names TRBD1, which stays unverified in the absence of DNA. The germline gives CDR1 MGHRA, CDR2 YSYEKL. The CDR3 has 14 amino acids. CDR3 amino acids: CASNRGASTDTQYF.

The rearrangement links TRBV29-1 to TRBJ2-7; TCRdb outputs TRBD1, but without DNA this stays unchecked. CDR1 and CDR2 (germline): SQVTM, ANQGSEA. CDR3 length: 15 residues. CDR3 region: CSVELGAKESYEQYF.

CDR3 in amino acids: CASSIRGVGDEQFF. The chain employs TRBV4-1 and TRBJ2-1; TCRdb reports TRBD1, a call that lacks DNA to check it against. The CDR3 has 14 amino acids. Germline CDR1 and CDR2: MGHRA and YSYEKL.

The rearrangement uses TRBV29-1 and TRBJ2-7; TCRdb's assignment of TRBD2 cannot be checked, as there is no DNA. The CDR3 is 18 amino acids. CDR1 is SQVTM, CDR2 ANQGSEA, per germline. The CDR3 reads CSVGTLVGAGSYRGEQYF.

The V and J genes are TRBV4-1 and TRBJ2-3; TCRdb's D call of TRBD1 is untestable without DNA. Germline CDR1 is MGHRA and CDR2 is YSYEKL. This CDR3 spans 16 amino acids. CDR3 sequence reads: CASSQRGGAGPDTQYF.

This clonotype counts as medium-sized by frequency. This chain joins TRBV21-1 and TRBJ2-7; TCRdb designates TRBD1, a call that cannot be tested without DNA. TRBV21-1 is noted as a pseudogene. CDR3 length: 15 amino acids. The CDR3 here is CASSKWGTGPYEQYF.

The chain joins TRBV14 to TRBJ2-7; the D call of TRBD1 rests on TCRdb alone, since no DNA is present to check it. Germline V gene data show CDR1 as SGHDN and CDR2 as FVKESK. CDR3 length equals 17 residues. CDR3 amino acids: CASSPPRSRSGGLEQYF.

The chain couples TRBV5-1 to TRBJ2-7; TCRdb lists TRBD1, though no DNA is available to test this call. Per the germline V gene, CDR1 is SGHRS and CDR2 is YFSETQ. This CDR3 region has 13 residues. CDR3 residues: CASSFPGGYEQYF.

This clonotype ranks as medium-sized (0.01 to 0.1%) in terms of frequency. The rearrangement uses TRBV28 and TRBJ2-7; TCRdb proposes TRBD1, but this gene call is untestable without DNA. The CDR3 totals 15 residues. In germline, CDR1 is MDHEN, CDR2 SYDVKM. CDR3 region: CASSYRAGGSYEQYF.

CDR3 residues: CASSEVSTYEQYF. The chain recombines TRBV25-1 with TRBJ2-7. The CDR3 runs 13 residues. CDR1 is MGHDK, CDR2 SYGVNS, per germline.

This clonotype is medium-sized by frequency. V is TRBV20-1 and J is TRBJ2-7. The CDR3 has 15 amino acids. In germline, CDR1 is DFQATT, CDR2 SNEGSKA (reference sequence). CDR3 loop: CSARDLGSSSYEQYF.

The chain links TRBV15 to TRBJ2-7; TCRdb calls TRBD1, which cannot be checked without DNA. The CDR3 consists of 12 residues. Germline assignment: CDR1 LNHNV and CDR2 YYDKDF (reference sequence). The CDR3 here is CATGGGAEEQYF.